This is a list of T cell receptor beta chains from one sample in a study of a mutant IDH1 vaccine in newly diagnosed glioma. The method was immunoSEQ multiplex PCR; TCRdb's version includes in-frame clones alone and lacks a portion of them. This sample yields about 54,000 clones, of which roughly 90% are seen a single time; roughly 1.6% belongs to the top ten. No antigen is known for these receptors. Here the sequenced sample was PBMCs, taken from a glioma patient whose treatment included an IDH1 peptide vaccine. The receptors derive from a man aged 35 to 55 with glioma. Both conserved end residues are part of each CDR3. The order of the fields is J gene, D gene, clone size, V gene, CDR3 DNA, CDR3 protein. A D gene is named only where the DNA matches it firmly. Expanded clones are given a class, and other clones once, few, many or no size at all.

TRBJ1-1 | TRBD1 | once | TRBV19 | TGTGCCAGTAGCCATGGACAGGGACTCTCTGAAGCTTTCTTT | CASSHGQGLSEAFF
TRBJ2-5 | - | - | TRBV7-2 | TGTGCCAGCACCCTTAGTAGAGAGACCCAGTACTTC | CASTLSRETQYF
TRBJ2-3 | - | - | TRBV18 | TGTGCCAGCTCACCCTTTGACCCGATAGCGGGCACAGATACGCAGTATTTT | CASSPFDPIAGTDTQYF
TRBJ1-5 | - | - | TRBV15 | TGTGCCACCAGCAGAGATCAACTACCTCTCCGGGGCAATCAGCCCCAGCATTTT | CATSRDQLPLRGNQPQHF
TRBJ2-7 | TRBD1 | - | TRBV4-1 | TGCGCCAGCAGCCAAGGGACAGGCCTCTCCTACGAGCAGTACTTC | CASSQGTGLSYEQYF
TRBJ1-5 | TRBD1 | - | TRBV28 | TGTGCCAGCGGGACGGGACAGGGGTTTCAGCCCCAGCATTTT | CASGTGQGFQPQHF
TRBJ1-5 | - | - | TRBV2 | TGTGCCAGCAGTGATAGGGGCGGGGGCCAGCCCCAGCATTTT | CASSDRGGGQPQHF
TRBJ2-3 | - | - | TRBV14 | TGTGCCAGCAGCCATGATCTCAGTTTTACGCAGTATTTT | CASSHDLSFTQYF
TRBJ1-2 | - | - | TRBV19 | TGTGCCAGAAATCCCCCCTCCTACATAGTGGACTATGGCTACACCTTC | CARNPPSYIVDYGYTF
TRBJ2-7 | TRBD1 | - | TRBV5-6 | TGTGCCAGCAGTTATGGACAGGGGGCGCGGGAGCAGTACTTC | CASSYGQGAREQYF
TRBJ1-1 | TRBD1 | - | TRBV2 | TGTGCCAGCAGAGGGGACAGGGCGTCGGCTTTCTTT | CASRGDRASAFF
TRBJ1-1 | TRBD1 | - | TRBV7-2 | TGTGCCAGCAGCCCCGACGGACAGGGTTTGCCGAGGAACACTGAAGCTTTCTTT | CASSPDGQGLPRNTEAFF
TRBJ2-1 | TRBD2 | - | TRBV27 | TGTGCCAGCAGTTTAGCGGGAGGGGACTACAATGAGCAGTTCTTC | CASSLAGGDYNEQFF
TRBJ2-3 | - | - | TRBV19 | TGTGCAGTACGGGTCAGCTCCACAGATACGCAGTATTTT | CAVRVSSTDTQYF
TRBJ2-1 | - | - | TRBV5-6 | TGTGCCAGCAGCTTTATGTTGACGGGAGATATCACCCCCAGGCAGTTCTTC | CASSFMLTGDITPRQFF
TRBJ2-1 | TRBD1 | once | TRBV5-4 | TGTGCCAGCAGCTTGGACAGGGGAACCTACAATGAGCAGTTCTTC | CASSLDRGTYNEQFF
TRBJ1-1 | TRBD1 | - | TRBV9 | TGTGCCAGCGGGACAGGGAACACTGAAGCTTTCTTT | CASGTGNTEAFF
TRBJ2-7 | - | - | TRBV15 | TGTGCCACCAGCAGAGATCCCAGTGGCGGTAAGCAGTACTTC | CATSRDPSGGKQYF
TRBJ1-1 | - | few | TRBV5-1 | TGCGCCAGCAGCTTGTCCGTAAACACTGAAGCTTTCTTT | CASSLSVNTEAFF
TRBJ2-7 | - | - | TRBV19 | TGTGCCAGTAGTATAGCTCCGGGACGGGCCTACGAGCAGTACTTC | CASSIAPGRAYEQYF
TRBJ1-1 | - | - | TRBV2 | TGTGCCAGAGACAGGACGAACACTGAAGCTTTCTTT | CARDRTNTEAFF
TRBJ2-5 | - | - | TRBV7-9 | TGTGCCAGCAGCTTAGAGTCCCAGTCCCAAGAGACCCAGTACTTC | CASSLESQSQETQYF
TRBJ2-5 | - | once | TRBV5-1 | TGCGCCAGCAGCTTGCTAGGGGGGGAGACCCAGTACTTC | CASSLLGGETQYF
TRBJ2-2 | TRBD1 | - | TRBV5-1 | TGCGCCAGCAGCTTGGGGACAGGGGGCTTCGGGGAGCTGTTTTTT | CASSLGTGGFGELFF
TRBJ2-3 | TRBD2 | - | TRBV5-4 | TGTGCCAGCAGCTTGGCCGGGGGGAGAACAGATACGCAGTATTTT | CASSLAGGRTDTQYF
TRBJ2-5 | - | - | TRBV7-8 | TGTGCCAGCAGCTTAGTGGGGGGCCAAATCGGGACCCAGTACTTC | CASSLVGGQIGTQYF
TRBJ2-6 | - | - | TRBV29-1 | TGCAGCGTGGGGGTTGGGGCCAACGTCCTGACTTTC | CSVGVGANVLTF
TRBJ2-7 | - | - | TRBV19 | TGTGCCAGTAGTATAATCGGGGAACCATACGAGCAGTACTTC | CASSIIGEPYEQYF
TRBJ1-5 | - | - | TRBV6-6 | TGTGCCAGCAGTACCCTCACTAACAATCAGCCCCAGCATTTT | CASSTLTNNQPQHF
TRBJ1-1 | - | few | TRBV7-9 | TGTGCCAGCAGCTTAGGGGGAGGGGTGGCCACTGAAGCTTTCTTT | CASSLGGGVATEAFF
TRBJ1-3 | - | - | TRBV6-5 | TGTGCCAGCAGTTACTCGAGAGACTCTGGAAACACCATATATTTT | CASSYSRDSGNTIYF
TRBJ2-7 | - | - | TRBV7-2 | TGTGCCAGCAGTCCGACAATCTCCTACGAGCAGTACTTC | CASSPTISYEQYF
TRBJ2-5 | - | - | TRBV6-5 | TGTGCCAGCAGCCAGACAGAAGAGACCCAGTACTTC | CASSQTEETQYF
TRBJ2-7 | - | - | TRBV6-6 | TGTGCCAGCAGTCCAAATGCGTGGGGGACGAGCTCCGAGCAGTACTTC | CASSPNAWGTSSEQYF
TRBJ1-2 | TRBD1 | - | TRBV28 | TGTGCCAGCAGTTCCTCCCCCGACAGGGGTAGTGGCTACACCTTC | CASSSSPDRGSGYTF
TRBJ2-7 | TRBD2 | once | TRBV7-3 | TGTGCCAGCAGCTTAAACGCGGGAGACTACGAGCAGTACTTC | CASSLNAGDYEQYF
TRBJ2-1 | TRBD2 | once | TRBV2 | TGTGCCAGCAGTCAGCGGGAGGCCCCCCCCAATGAGCAGTTCTTC | CASSQREAPPNEQFF
TRBJ2-6 | - | - | TRBV2 | TGTGCCAGCTTCAGGGGGAGGGGTGGGGCCAACGTCCTGACTTTC | CASFRGRGGANVLTF
TRBJ2-2 | TRBD2 | - | TRBV11-3 | TGTGCCAGCAGCTTAGAGTGGGGGAGGGGCACCGGGGAGCTGTTTTTT | CASSLEWGRGTGELFF
TRBJ2-1 | - | - | TRBV19 | TGTGCCAGTAGTAAGGTGCCGGCAAACAATGAGCAGTTCTTC | CASSKVPANNEQFF
TRBJ2-7 | TRBD1 | few | TRBV7-2 | TGTGCCAGCAGCACCAGGGGGCTCTACGAGCAGTACTTC | CASSTRGLYEQYF